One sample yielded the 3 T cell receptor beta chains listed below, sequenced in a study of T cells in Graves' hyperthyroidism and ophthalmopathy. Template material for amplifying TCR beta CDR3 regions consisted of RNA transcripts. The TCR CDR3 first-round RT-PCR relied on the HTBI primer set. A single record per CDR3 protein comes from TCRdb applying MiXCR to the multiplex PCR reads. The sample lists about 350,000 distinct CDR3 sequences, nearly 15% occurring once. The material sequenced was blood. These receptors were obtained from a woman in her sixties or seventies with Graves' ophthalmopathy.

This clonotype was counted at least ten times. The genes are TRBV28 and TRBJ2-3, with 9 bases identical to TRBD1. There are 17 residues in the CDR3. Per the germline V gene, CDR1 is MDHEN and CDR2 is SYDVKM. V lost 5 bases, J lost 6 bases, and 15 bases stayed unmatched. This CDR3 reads CASSPRDRVWVVDTQYF. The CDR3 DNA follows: TGTGCCAGCAGTCCCCGGGACAGGGTTTGGGTTGTGGATACGCAGTATTTT.

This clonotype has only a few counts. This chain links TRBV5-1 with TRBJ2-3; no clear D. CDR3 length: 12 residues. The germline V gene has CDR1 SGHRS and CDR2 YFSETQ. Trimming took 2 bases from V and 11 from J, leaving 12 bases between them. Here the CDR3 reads CASSFGYWGQYF. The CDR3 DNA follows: TGCGCCAGCAGCTTCGGTTATTGGGGGCAGTATTTT. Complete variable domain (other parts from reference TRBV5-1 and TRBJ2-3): KAGVTQTPRYLIKTRGQQVTLSCSPISGHRSVSWYQQTPGQGLQFLFEYFSETQRNKGNFPGRFSGRQFSNSRSEMNVSTLELGDSALYLCASSFGYWGQYFGPGTRLTVL.

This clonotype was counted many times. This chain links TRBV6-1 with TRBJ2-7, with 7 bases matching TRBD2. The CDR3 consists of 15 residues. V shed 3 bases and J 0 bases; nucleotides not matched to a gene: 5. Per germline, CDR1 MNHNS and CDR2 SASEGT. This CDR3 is CASSDMGGSSYEQYF. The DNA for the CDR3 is TGTGCCAGCAGTGATATGGGGGGGTCCTCCTACGAGCAGTACTTC.